The present T cell receptor beta chain was sequenced within a study of identical twins. With regard to this clonotype: What it recognizes is unknown.

cDNA molecules carried unique molecular identifiers, and template switching added a universal primer site. TCRdb fed the 5' RACE reads into MiXCR, producing one record per CDR3 protein. The sample contains about 200,000 distinct CDR3 sequences, around 15% of which appear only once. The study, taken as a whole, reports: Fewer insertions characterized abundant cord blood beta clonotypes, whereas memory repertoires showed none.

V lost 5 bases, J lost 5 bases, and 15 bases lay in between. Germline CDR1 is LNHNV and CDR2 is YYDKDF (reference sequence). The length of the CDR3 is 15 residues. A further study also used this sample, focusing on T cells expressing NK-cell markers.

The specimen sequenced was CD8+ T cells sorted from blood. The V and J genes are TRBV15 and TRBJ2-2, with D possibly being TRBD2 (7 bases). This TCR derives from a young woman in good health. Here the CDR3 DNA reads TGTGCCACCAGCTTACCGGGGGGCTATACCGGGGAGCTGTTTTTT. It encodes CATSLPGGYTGELFF.